This T cell receptor beta chain was obtained from a study of T cell responses to AZD1222 COVID-19 vaccine. Study summary: The analysis combined second doses at about 4 or about 12 weeks.

Notes on this clone: Its antigen is currently unknown.

The germline V gene has CDR1 MNHEY and CDR2 SVGAGI. This CDR3 spans 15 amino acids. V was cut by 6 bases and J by 0 bases, with 14 bases left in between. Findings and limits, study-wide: Across spike, vaccine-associated CD4 TCRs were found, dominant at 160-218 and 743-854. Possibly, clonal diversity was underestimated; donors were largely white British and included more females.

Clones were read by immunoSEQ multiplex PCR, and TCRdb kept only the in-frame ones, dropping some. Of 80,000 or so clones listed, about 85% are singletons. This sample comprised peripheral blood, obtained on day 0 of AZD1222 vaccination. This receptor was obtained from an adult in good health. The rearrangement links TRBV6-5 to TRBJ1-1; D uncertain. CDR3 region: CASSPVYNMNTEAFF. The CDR3 DNA reads as TGTGCCAGCAGCCCGGTGTACAATATGAACACTGAAGCTTTCTTT.